This T cell receptor beta chain was sequenced for a study of T cells in localized non-small cell lung cancer. General study results and limits: Appearing in adjacent lung were a median roughly 59 of the top 100 tumor clones. Among the tissues sampled, uninvolved adjacent lung had the highest T cell clonality, above tumor. Longer overall survival accompanied higher blood T cell density.

Atypia-free lung next to the tumor was sampled at least 2 cm from its margin. Profiled with immunoSEQ multiplex PCR; TCRdb holds only in-frame clones, not every one. The repertoire holds over a thousand clones, 20% to 25% seen once, with around 25% in the top ten. The table lists this clone with a few counts. The antigen remains undetermined. CDR3 length: 15 residues. V lost 4 bases to trimming and J lost 3 bases; unmatched junction nucleotides: 5. The germline V gene encodes CDR1 SGHNT and CDR2 YENEEA. The sequences come from normal lung tissue next to the tumor, collected before any cancer treatment. The sequence derives from a male donor aged 60 or over with stage III squamous cell lung carcinoma. The chain uses TRBV11-3 and TRBJ1-4; 7 positions agree with TRBD1. The CDR3 sequence is CASSWTGEANEKLFF. The DNA of the CDR3 is TGTGCCAGCAGCTGGACAGGTGAAGCTAATGAAAAACTGTTTTTT.